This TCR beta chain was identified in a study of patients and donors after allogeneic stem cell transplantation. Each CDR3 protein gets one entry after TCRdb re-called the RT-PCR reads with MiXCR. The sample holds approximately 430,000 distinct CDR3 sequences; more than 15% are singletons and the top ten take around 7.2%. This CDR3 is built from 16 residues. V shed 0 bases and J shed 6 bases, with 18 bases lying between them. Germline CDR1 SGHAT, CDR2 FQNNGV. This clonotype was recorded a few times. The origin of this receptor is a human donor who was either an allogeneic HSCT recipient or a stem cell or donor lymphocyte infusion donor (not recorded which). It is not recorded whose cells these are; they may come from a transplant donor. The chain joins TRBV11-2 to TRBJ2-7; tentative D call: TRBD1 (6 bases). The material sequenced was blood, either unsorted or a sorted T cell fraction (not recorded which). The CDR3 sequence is CASSLDLDRPRFEQYF. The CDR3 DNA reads TGTGCCAGCAGCTTAGATTTGGACAGACCTCGGTTCGAGCAGTACTTC. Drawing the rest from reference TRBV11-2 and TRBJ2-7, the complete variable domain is EAGVAQSPRYKIIEKRQSVAFWCNPISGHATLYWYQQILGQGPKLLIQFQNNGVVDDSQLPKDRFSAERLKGVDSTLKIQPAKLEDSAVYLCASSLDLDRPRFEQYFGPGTRLTVT.